A single sample gave rise to the 7 T cell receptor beta chains below, sequenced in a study of tissue T cells after allogeneic stem cell transplantation. This research-autopsy study prospectively enrolled adult allogeneic hematopoietic cell transplant recipients with steroid-refractory graft-versus-host disease. Profiling relied on immunoSEQ multiplex PCR, and the TCRdb table lists in-frame clones only, not all of them. The sample includes about 3,300 clones, 55% to 70% seen only once; the top ten take 22%. The specimen comprised jejunal tissue, sampled at autopsy. Source of these receptors: an older male patient with steroid-refractory graft-versus-host disease after an allogeneic stem cell transplant. The graft donor may account for some of the T cells.

The rearrangement uses TRBV3-1 (or the pseudogene TRBV3-2) and TRBJ1-6; TRBD1 agrees at 9 bases. CDR1 LGHDT and CDR2 YNNKEL come from the germline V gene (reference sequence). There are 14 residues in the CDR3. V gave up 6 bases and J gave up 7 bases; unmatched junction bases: 4. CDR3 in amino acids: CASRRGQGNSPLHF. CDR3 sequence (DNA): TGTGCCAGCAGACGGGGACAGGGAAATTCACCCCTCCACTTT.

The chain combines TRBV20-1 with TRBJ2-1; D call uncertain. Germline V gene lookup returns CDR1 DFQATT and CDR2 SNEGSKA (reference sequence). The CDR3 has 10 residues. This CDR3 reads CSAIYNEQFF. In DNA form, the CDR3 reads TGCAGCGCCATCTACAATGAGCAGTTCTTC.

This clone has only one observation. V and J are TRBV12-5 and TRBJ2-5; D is undetermined. The germline gives CDR1 LGHNT, CDR2 FRNRAP. The germline V and J ends were trimmed by 5 bases and 5 bases, with 24 bases remaining between them. The CDR3 has 17 residues. The CDR3 reads CASGNSNSGRHGETQYF. The DNA of the CDR3 is TGTGCTAGTGGTAATTCGAACTCAGGACGCCACGGGGAGACCCAGTACTTC.

The chain has TRBV7-7 and TRBJ2-5; 9 bases are shared with TRBD2. With V trimmed by 2 bases and J by 1 base, 5 bases remained unmatched. CDR1 and CDR2 (germline): SSHAT, FNYEAQ (reference sequence). The length of the CDR3 is 16 residues. CDR3 sequence (DNA): TGTGCCAGCAGCTTATCAGGCGGGGGGGTCCAAGAGACCCAGTACTTC. Translation gives CASSLSGGGVQETQYF.

CDR3 bases: TGTGCCAGCAGCTCGGGGGACGCTGGGGCCAACGTCCTGACTTTC. It is translated as CASSSGDAGANVLTF. V and J are TRBV9 and TRBJ2-6; D perhaps matches TRBD2 (6 bases). CDR3 length: 15 amino acids. V shed 4 bases and J shed 2 bases, with 10 bases lying between them. CDR1 SGDLS and CDR2 YYNGEE come from the germline V gene.

This sequence joins TRBV12-3 or TRBV12-4 and TRBJ1-6, with D unclear. V lost 3 bases and J lost 8, with 5 bases in between. The CDR3 sequence is 12 residues long. The CDR3 sequence is CASSLVDSPLHF. The CDR3 nucleotides read TGTGCCAGCAGTTTGGTCGATTCACCCCTCCACTTT.

This chain links TRBV5-1 with TRBJ1-2; maybe TRBD1 (6 bases). This CDR3 has 13 residues. V was trimmed by 0 bases and J by 3 bases, leaving 6 bases between them. Per the germline V gene, CDR1 is SGHRS and CDR2 is YFSETQ. The CDR3 loop reads CASSLGTDYGYTF. For the CDR3, the DNA is TGCGCCAGCAGCTTGGGGACAGACTATGGCTACACCTTC. The full variable domain, with the rest looked up from reference TRBV5-1 and TRBJ1-2, is KAGVTQTPRYLIKTRGQQVTLSCSPISGHRSVSWYQQTPGQGLQFLFEYFSETQRNKGNFPGRFSGRQFSNSRSEMNVSTLELGDSALYLCASSLGTDYGYTFGSGTRLTVV.